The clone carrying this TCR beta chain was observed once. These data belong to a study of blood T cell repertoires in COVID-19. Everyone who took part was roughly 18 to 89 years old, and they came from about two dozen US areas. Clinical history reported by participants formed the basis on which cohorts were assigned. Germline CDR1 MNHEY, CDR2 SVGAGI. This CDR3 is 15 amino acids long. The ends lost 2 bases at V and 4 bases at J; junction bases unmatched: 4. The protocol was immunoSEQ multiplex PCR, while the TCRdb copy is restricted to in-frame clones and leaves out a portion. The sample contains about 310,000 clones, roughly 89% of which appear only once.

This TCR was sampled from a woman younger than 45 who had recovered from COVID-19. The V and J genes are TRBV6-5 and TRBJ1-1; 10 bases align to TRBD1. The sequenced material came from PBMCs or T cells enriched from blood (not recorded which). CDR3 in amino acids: CASSYAWDRGTEAFF. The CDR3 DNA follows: TGTGCCAGCAGTTACGCCTGGGACAGGGGCACTGAAGCTTTCTTT.